The rows below give T cell receptor beta chains drawn from one sample of a study of HIV-infected patients and healthy controls. Each CDR3 protein gets one entry after TCRdb re-called the 5' RACE reads with MiXCR. The sample lists about 63,000 distinct CDR3 sequences, less than 20% occurring once. Material for sequencing was CD4+ T cells from blood. The origin of the receptors is a human donor in good health. Both conserved end residues are trimmed from each CDR3. The order of the fields is J gene, V gene, CDR3 protein.

j_call: TRBJ1-3; v_call: TRBV7-9; cdr3_aa: ASSLQGGSGNTIY
j_call: TRBJ1-2; v_call: TRBV19; cdr3_aa: ASSAPPQGFDGYT
j_call: TRBJ1-1; v_call: TRBV5-1; cdr3_aa: ASTPSIIQAEAF
j_call: TRBJ2-7; v_call: TRBV2; cdr3_aa: ASRNRGSSYEQY
j_call: TRBJ2-1; v_call: TRBV20-1; cdr3_aa: SARSWGSGYNEQF
j_call: TRBJ2-7; v_call: TRBV24-1; cdr3_aa: AVGLTEPPYEQY
j_call: TRBJ2-1; v_call: TRBV20-1; cdr3_aa: SASQLAGVRNEQF
j_call: TRBJ2-7; v_call: TRBV29-1; cdr3_aa: SVEGLRTGKSYEQY
j_call: TRBJ2-1; v_call: TRBV12-3/TRBV12-4; cdr3_aa: ASSLLGDGTYNEQF
j_call: TRBJ2-7; v_call: TRBV18; cdr3_aa: ASSGGDLNYEQY
j_call: TRBJ2-2; v_call: TRBV18; cdr3_aa: ASSPSGQRAGELF
j_call: TRBJ1-4; v_call: TRBV7-9; cdr3_aa: ASSLRTYSIVTNEKLF
j_call: TRBJ1-2; v_call: TRBV12-3/TRBV12-4; cdr3_aa: ASSSQANYGYT
j_call: TRBJ1-1; v_call: TRBV7-9; cdr3_aa: ASSLPRASTQAF
j_call: TRBJ2-3; v_call: TRBV28; cdr3_aa: ASRLQPTSSTDTQY
j_call: TRBJ2-1; v_call: TRBV14; cdr3_aa: ASSPLGLAYNEQF
j_call: TRBJ1-6; v_call: TRBV20-1; cdr3_aa: SASVEGGNSPLH
j_call: TRBJ2-4; v_call: TRBV20-1; cdr3_aa: SARGTEPNIQY
j_call: TRBJ2-7; v_call: TRBV29-1; cdr3_aa: SAPTPYTGTENEQY
j_call: TRBJ1-4; v_call: TRBV2; cdr3_aa: ASSVGTDHEKLF
j_call: TRBJ2-7; v_call: TRBV28; cdr3_aa: ASSSIPGEQY
j_call: TRBJ1-5; v_call: TRBV6-2/TRBV6-3; cdr3_aa: ASSYGRRGGNQPQH
j_call: TRBJ2-3; v_call: TRBV5-8; cdr3_aa: ASSSGQGFRTDTQY
j_call: TRBJ2-5; v_call: TRBV7-2; cdr3_aa: ASSSFDTQETQY
j_call: TRBJ2-1; v_call: TRBV29-1; cdr3_aa: SGGGGNNEQF
j_call: TRBJ2-5; v_call: TRBV7-2; cdr3_aa: ASSPQGGPQETQY
j_call: TRBJ1-5; v_call: TRBV2; cdr3_aa: ASSGGQTSNQPQH
j_call: TRBJ1-1; v_call: TRBV12-3/TRBV12-4; cdr3_aa: ASSPTVNTEAF
j_call: TRBJ1-5; v_call: TRBV6-6; cdr3_aa: ASSYGQGAGQPQH
j_call: TRBJ1-4; v_call: TRBV12-3/TRBV12-4; cdr3_aa: ASSWSREKLF
j_call: TRBJ2-5; v_call: TRBV7-2; cdr3_aa: ASSLGGAGEETQY
j_call: TRBJ2-3; v_call: TRBV7-2; cdr3_aa: ASSLQGADTQY
j_call: TRBJ2-3; v_call: TRBV14; cdr3_aa: ASSQNVRDTQY
j_call: TRBJ1-1; v_call: TRBV5-1; cdr3_aa: ASSREQGGAEAF
j_call: TRBJ2-1; v_call: TRBV5-1; cdr3_aa: ASSLDPTGTSGSNEQF
j_call: TRBJ2-3; v_call: TRBV7-9; cdr3_aa: ASSLVGGSDTQY
j_call: TRBJ2-1; v_call: TRBV6-2/TRBV6-3; cdr3_aa: ASSYTRTKGAHEQF
j_call: TRBJ2-2; v_call: TRBV19; cdr3_aa: ASSIVGLADAGELF
j_call: TRBJ2-7; v_call: TRBV6-1; cdr3_aa: ASCNRGPYEQY
j_call: TRBJ1-2; v_call: TRBV29-1; cdr3_aa: SVGGFRAEGYT
j_call: TRBJ2-3; v_call: TRBV20-1; cdr3_aa: SAFLGDTQY
j_call: TRBJ2-4; v_call: TRBV7-2; cdr3_aa: ASSQGQGTAKNIQY
j_call: TRBJ1-2; v_call: TRBV6-5; cdr3_aa: ASGKTGNSYGYT
j_call: TRBJ2-1; v_call: TRBV29-1; cdr3_aa: SVLGNSYNEQF
j_call: TRBJ2-7; v_call: TRBV29-1; cdr3_aa: SVEDWGQGAGEQY
j_call: TRBJ2-3; v_call: TRBV5-1; cdr3_aa: ASTNTDTQY
j_call: TRBJ1-1; v_call: TRBV18; cdr3_aa: ASSPDRAVMNTEAF
j_call: TRBJ1-1; v_call: TRBV13; cdr3_aa: ASSSLRGSWVKSNTEAF
j_call: TRBJ1-2; v_call: TRBV5-1; cdr3_aa: ASSLSLDGTYGYT
j_call: TRBJ1-6; v_call: TRBV7-9; cdr3_aa: ASSLPPQGVSPLH
j_call: TRBJ1-5; v_call: TRBV9; cdr3_aa: ASSALEAGPQH
j_call: TRBJ2-1; v_call: TRBV9; cdr3_aa: ASSVVSAPHYNLPPNEQF
j_call: TRBJ2-2; v_call: TRBV7-9; cdr3_aa: ASSWRDSGELF
j_call: TRBJ2-1; v_call: TRBV7-2; cdr3_aa: ASISSGKINNEQF
j_call: TRBJ2-1; v_call: TRBV7-9; cdr3_aa: ASSLATGLNEQF
j_call: TRBJ1-1; v_call: TRBV7-6; cdr3_aa: ASTPSAVSNTEAF
j_call: TRBJ1-3; v_call: TRBV7-9; cdr3_aa: ASSLAQPDSGNTIY
j_call: TRBJ2-1; v_call: TRBV19; cdr3_aa: ASSIWGVRNEQF
j_call: TRBJ2-1; v_call: TRBV24-1; cdr3_aa: ATSERTSAYLVYEQF